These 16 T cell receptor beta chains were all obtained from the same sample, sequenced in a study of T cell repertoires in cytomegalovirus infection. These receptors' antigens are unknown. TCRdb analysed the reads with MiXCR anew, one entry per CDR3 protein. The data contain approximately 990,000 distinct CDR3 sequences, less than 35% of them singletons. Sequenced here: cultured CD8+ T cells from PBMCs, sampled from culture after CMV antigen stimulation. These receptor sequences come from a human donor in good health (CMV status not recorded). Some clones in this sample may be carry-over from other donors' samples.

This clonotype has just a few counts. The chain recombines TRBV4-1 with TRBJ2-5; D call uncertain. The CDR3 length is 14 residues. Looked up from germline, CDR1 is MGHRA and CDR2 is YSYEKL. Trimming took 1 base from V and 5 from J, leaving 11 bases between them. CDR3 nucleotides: TGCGCCAGCAGCCAAGGACAAGTCCTGGAGACCCAGTACTTC. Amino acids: CASSQGQVLETQYF.

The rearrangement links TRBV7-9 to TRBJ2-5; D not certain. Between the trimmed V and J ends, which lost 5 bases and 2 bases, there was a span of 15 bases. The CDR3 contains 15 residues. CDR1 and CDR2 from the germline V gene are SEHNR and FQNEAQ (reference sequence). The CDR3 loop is CASSPTVGRQETQYF. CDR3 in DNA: TGTGCCAGCAGCCCAACCGTGGGCAGGCAAGAGACCCAGTACTTC. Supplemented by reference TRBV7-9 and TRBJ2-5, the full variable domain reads DTGVSQNPRHKITKRGQNVTFRCDPISEHNRLYWYRQTLGQGPEFLTYFQNEAQLEKSRLLSDRFSAERPKGSFSTLEIQRTEQGDSAMYLCASSPTVGRQETQYFGPGTRLLVL.

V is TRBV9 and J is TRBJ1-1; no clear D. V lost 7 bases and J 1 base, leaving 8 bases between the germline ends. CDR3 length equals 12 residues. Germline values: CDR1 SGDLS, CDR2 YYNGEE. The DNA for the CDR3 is TGTGCCAGCGGGAGATGGAACACTGAAGCTTTCTTT. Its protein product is CASGRWNTEAFF.

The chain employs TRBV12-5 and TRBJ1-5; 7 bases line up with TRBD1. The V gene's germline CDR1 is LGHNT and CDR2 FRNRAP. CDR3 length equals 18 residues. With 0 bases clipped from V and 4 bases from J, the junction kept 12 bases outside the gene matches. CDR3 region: CASGLVRGGGTDNQPQHF. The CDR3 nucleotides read TGTGCTAGTGGTTTGGTACGGGGGGGGGGGACAGATAATCAGCCCCAGCATTTT.

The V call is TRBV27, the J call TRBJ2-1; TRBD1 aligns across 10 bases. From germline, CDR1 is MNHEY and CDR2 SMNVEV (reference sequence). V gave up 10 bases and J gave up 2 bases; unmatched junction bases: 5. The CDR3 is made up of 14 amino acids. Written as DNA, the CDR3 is TGTGCCACGGGGGGGACAGGGGCCTACAATGAGCAGTTCTTC. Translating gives CATGGTGAYNEQFF.

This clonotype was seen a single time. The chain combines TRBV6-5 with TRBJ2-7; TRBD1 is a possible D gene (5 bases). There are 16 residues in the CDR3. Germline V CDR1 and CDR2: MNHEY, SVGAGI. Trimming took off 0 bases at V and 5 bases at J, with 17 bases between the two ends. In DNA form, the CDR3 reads TGTGCCAGCAGTTACTCGCCGATTCAGGGTATTGACGAGCAGTACTTC. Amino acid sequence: CASSYSPIQGIDEQYF.

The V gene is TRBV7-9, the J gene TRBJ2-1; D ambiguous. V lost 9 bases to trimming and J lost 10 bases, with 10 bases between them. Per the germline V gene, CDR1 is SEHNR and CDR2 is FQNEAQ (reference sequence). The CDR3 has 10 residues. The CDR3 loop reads CASIPREQFF. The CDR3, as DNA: TGTGCCAGTATCCCTCGGGAGCAGTTCTTC.

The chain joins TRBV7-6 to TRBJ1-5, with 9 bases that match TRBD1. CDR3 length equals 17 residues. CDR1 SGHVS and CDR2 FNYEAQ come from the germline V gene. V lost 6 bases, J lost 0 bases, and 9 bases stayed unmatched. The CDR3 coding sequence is TGTGCCAGCAGTTCCGGGACAGGGCCATATAGCAATCAGCCCCAGCATTTT. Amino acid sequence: CASSSGTGPYSNQPQHF.

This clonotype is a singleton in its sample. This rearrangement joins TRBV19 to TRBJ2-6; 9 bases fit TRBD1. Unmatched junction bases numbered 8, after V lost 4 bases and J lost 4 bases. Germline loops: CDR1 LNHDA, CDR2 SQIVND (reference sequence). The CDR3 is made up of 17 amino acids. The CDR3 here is CASSRGQGLRGANVLTF. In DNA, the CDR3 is TGTGCCAGTAGTAGGGGACAGGGCCTTCGGGGGGCCAACGTCCTGACTTTC.

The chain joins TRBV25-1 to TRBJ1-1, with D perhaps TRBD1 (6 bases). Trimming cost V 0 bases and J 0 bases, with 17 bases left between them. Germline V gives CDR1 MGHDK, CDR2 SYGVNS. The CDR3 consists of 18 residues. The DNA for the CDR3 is TGTGCCAGCAGTGAATATAAGGGACATCTAGACTTGAACACTGAAGCTTTCTTT. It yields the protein CASSEYKGHLDLNTEAFF.

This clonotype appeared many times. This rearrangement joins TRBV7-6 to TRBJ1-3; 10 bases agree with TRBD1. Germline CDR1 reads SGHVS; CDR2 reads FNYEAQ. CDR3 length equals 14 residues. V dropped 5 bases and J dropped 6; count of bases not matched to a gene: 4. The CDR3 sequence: CASSRDRGVNTIYF. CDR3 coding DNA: TGTGCCAGCAGCCGGGACAGGGGAGTAAACACCATATATTTT.

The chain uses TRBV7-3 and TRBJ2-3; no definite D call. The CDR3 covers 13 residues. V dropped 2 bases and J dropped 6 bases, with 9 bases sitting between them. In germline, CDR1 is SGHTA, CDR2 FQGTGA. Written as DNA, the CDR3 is TGTGCCAGCAGCTTAGACCCGCCGGATACGCAGTATTTT. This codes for CASSLDPPDTQYF.

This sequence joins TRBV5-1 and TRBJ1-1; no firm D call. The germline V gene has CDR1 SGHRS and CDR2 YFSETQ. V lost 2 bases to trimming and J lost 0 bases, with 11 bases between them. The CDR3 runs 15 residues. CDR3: CASSFLDTMNTEAFF. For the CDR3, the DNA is TGCGCCAGCAGCTTTCTTGACACCATGAACACTGAAGCTTTCTTT.

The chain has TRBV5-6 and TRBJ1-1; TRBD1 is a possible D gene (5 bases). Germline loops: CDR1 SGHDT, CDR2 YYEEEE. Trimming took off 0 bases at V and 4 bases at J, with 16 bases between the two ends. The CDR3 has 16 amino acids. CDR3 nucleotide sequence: TGTGCCAGCAGCTTGGGGGAGCAGGGATACGGCACTGAAGCTTTCTTT. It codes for CASSLGEQGYGTEAFF.

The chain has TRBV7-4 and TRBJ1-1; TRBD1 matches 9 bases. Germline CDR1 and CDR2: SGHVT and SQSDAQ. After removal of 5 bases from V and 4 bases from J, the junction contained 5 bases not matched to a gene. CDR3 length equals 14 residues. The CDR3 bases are TGTGCCAGCAGCAATACAGGGGGCACCACTGAAGCTTTCTTT. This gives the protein CASSNTGGTTEAFF.

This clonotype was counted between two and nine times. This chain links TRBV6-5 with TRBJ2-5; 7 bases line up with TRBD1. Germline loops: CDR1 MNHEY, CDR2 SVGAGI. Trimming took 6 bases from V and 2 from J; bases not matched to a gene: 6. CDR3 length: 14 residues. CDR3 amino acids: CASRTGTAQETQYF. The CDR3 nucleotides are TGTGCCAGCAGAACAGGGACAGCTCAAGAGACCCAGTACTTC.